One and the same sample provided the 2 T cell receptor beta chains below, sequenced in a study of control samples from healthy donors and cancer patients. Clones were read by immunoSEQ multiplex PCR, and TCRdb kept only the in-frame ones, dropping some. The sample holds about 59,000 clones, more than 85% seen once. What was sequenced was PBMCs. Source of these receptors: a man between 40 and 49 years old with colorectal cancer.

The chain couples TRBV3-1 (or the pseudogene TRBV3-2) to TRBJ2-1; 7 nucleotides line up with TRBD1. Germline CDR1 reads LGHDT; CDR2 reads YNNKEL (reference sequence). Trimming took 1 base from V and 3 from J; bases not matched to a gene: 3. The CDR3 sequence is 15 residues long. CDR3 bases: TGTGCCAGCAGCCAAGGGGACAGACGCTACAATGAGCAGTTCTTC. This sequence encodes CASSQGDRRYNEQFF.

This chain links TRBV11-2 with TRBJ2-3, with TRBD2 matching over 13 bases. The trim removed 5 bases at V and 2 bases at J, leaving 4 bases unmatched. The CDR3 is 16 amino acids. Germline V lookup: CDR1 SGHAT, CDR2 FQNNGV. CDR3 coding DNA: TGTGCCAGCAGCCTGGGACTAGCGGGGAACACAGATACGCAGTATTTT. Translated, it gives CASSLGLAGNTDTQYF.